Detailed here is one T cell receptor beta chain. Its target is unknown. Germline V gene sequence: CDR1 SGHDT, CDR2 YYEEEE. V was pared by 4 bases and J by 2 bases, with 5 bases of the junction left unmatched. CDR3 length equals 14 residues. This entry comes from a study of radiotherapy plus CTLA-4 blockade in lung cancer. At the level of the study: Objective responses arose in about 18% of patients, and 25% to 35% experienced disease control.

Study observations and caveats: It was early blood T cell clone dynamics, with interferon-beta, that reportedly best predicted response.

The data were produced by immunoSEQ multiplex PCR, yet TCRdb's version contains in-frame clones alone and is incomplete. This table has 90,000 to 100,000 clones, 60% to 75% appearing once. The chain carries TRBV5-6 and TRBJ2-7, with 8 bases that match TRBD1. The specimen comprised peripheral blood, sampled from a patient treated with radiotherapy plus ipilimumab. The source of this sequence is a human donor with non-small cell lung cancer who had a partial response to radiotherapy plus ipilimumab. Some clones in this sample may be carry-over from other donors' samples. The CDR3 region has the DNA TGTGCCAGCAGCCAAGGGACAGGTACCTACGAGCAGTACTTC. Amino acid sequence: CASSQGTGTYEQYF. The complete variable domain, with remaining parts taken from reference TRBV5-6 and TRBJ2-7, reads DAGVTQSPTHLIKTRGQQVTLRCSPKSGHDTVSWYQQALGQGPQFIFQYYEEEERQRGNFPDRFSGHQFPNYSSELNVNALLLGDSALYLCASSQGTGTYEQYFGPGTRLTVT.